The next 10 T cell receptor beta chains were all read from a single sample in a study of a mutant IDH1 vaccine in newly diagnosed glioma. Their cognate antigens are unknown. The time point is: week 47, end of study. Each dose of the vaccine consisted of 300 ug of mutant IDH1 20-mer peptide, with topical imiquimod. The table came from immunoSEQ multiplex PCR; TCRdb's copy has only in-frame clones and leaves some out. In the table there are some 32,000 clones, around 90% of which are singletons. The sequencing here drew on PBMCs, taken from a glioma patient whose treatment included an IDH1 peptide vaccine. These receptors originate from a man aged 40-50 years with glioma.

The CDR3 loop reads CAISGTGVPNYGYTF. The DNA for the CDR3 is TGTGCCATCTCCGGGACAGGAGTGCCTAACTATGGCTACACCTTC. This chain uses TRBV28 with TRBJ1-2; 8 positions match TRBD1. The germline gives CDR1 MDHEN, CDR2 SYDVKM. This CDR3 is built from 15 residues. Losses at the gene ends were 10 bases for V and 0 bases for J; bases not matched to a gene: 10.

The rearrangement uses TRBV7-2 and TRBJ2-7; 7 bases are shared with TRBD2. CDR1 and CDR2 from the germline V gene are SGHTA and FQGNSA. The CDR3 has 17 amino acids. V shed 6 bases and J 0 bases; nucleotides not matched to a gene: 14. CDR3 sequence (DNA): TGTGCCAGCAGGGGGGACTACCTGGGTCTGAGCTCCTACGAGCAGTACTTC. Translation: CASRGDYLGLSSYEQYF.

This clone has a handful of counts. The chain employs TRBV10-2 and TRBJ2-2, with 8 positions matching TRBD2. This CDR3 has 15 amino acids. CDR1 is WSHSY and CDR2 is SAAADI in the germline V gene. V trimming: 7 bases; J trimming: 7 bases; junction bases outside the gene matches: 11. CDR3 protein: CASMGGGNSIGELFF. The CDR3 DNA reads TGCGCCAGCATGGGCGGGGGGAACTCAATCGGGGAGCTGTTTTTT.

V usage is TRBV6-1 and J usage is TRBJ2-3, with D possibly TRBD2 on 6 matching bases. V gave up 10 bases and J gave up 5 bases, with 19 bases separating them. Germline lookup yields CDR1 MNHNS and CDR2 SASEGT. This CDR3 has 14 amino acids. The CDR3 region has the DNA TGTGCCACTACAAGAGGGCTAGCGATAGATACGCAGTATTTT. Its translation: CATTRGLAIDTQYF.

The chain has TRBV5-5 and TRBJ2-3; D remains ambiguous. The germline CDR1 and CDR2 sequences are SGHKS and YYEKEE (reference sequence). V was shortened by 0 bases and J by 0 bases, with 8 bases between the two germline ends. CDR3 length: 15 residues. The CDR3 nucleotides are TGTGCCAGCAGCTTGGCGGCGGCTAGCACAGATACGCAGTATTTT. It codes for CASSLAAASTDTQYF.

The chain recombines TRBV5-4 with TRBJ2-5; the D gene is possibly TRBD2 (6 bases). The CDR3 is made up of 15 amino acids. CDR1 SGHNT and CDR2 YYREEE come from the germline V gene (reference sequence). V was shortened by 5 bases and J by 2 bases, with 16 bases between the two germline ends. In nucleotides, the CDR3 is TGTGCCAGCAGTAGGAGACAAGGGACTCAAGAGACCCAGTACTTC. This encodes CASSRRQGTQETQYF.

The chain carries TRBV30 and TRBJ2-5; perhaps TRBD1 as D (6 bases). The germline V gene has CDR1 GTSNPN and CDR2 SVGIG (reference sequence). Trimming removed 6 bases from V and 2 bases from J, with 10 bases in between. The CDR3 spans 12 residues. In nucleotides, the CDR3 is TGTGCCTGTATACAGGGTCAAGAGACCCAGTACTTC. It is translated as CACIQGQETQYF.

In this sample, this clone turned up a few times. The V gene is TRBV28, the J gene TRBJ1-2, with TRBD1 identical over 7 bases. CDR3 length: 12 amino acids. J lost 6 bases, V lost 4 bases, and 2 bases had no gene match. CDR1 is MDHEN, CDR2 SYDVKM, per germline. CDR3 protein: CASSSGGDGYTF. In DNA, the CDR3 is TGTGCCAGCAGTTCAGGGGGGGATGGCTACACCTTC.

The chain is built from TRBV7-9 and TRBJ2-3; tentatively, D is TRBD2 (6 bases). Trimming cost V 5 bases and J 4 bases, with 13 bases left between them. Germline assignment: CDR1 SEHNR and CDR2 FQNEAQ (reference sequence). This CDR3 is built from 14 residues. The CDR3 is CASSRRIAADTQYF. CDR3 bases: TGTGCCAGCAGCCGCCGAATAGCGGCAGATACGCAGTATTTT.

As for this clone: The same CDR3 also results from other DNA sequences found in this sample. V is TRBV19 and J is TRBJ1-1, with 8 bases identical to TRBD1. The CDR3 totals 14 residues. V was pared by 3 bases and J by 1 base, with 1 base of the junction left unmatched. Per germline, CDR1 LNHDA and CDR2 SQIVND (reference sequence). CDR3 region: CASSIGTGNTEAFF. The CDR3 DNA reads TGTGCCAGTAGTATCGGGACAGGGAACACTGAAGCTTTCTTT.